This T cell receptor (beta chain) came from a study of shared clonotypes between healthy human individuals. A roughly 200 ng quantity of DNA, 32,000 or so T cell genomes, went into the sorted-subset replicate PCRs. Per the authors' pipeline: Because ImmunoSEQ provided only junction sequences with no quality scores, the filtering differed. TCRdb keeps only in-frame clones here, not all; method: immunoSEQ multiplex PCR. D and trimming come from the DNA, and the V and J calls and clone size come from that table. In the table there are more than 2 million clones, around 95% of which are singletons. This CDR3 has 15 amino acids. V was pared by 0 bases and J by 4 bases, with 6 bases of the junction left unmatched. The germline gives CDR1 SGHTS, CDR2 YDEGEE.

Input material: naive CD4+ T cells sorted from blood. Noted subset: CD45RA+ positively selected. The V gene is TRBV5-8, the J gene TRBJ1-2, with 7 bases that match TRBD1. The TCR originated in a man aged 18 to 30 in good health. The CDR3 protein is CASSLEGRGGYGYTF. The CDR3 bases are TGTGCCAGCAGCTTGGAGGGCAGGGGGGGCTATGGCTACACCTTC.